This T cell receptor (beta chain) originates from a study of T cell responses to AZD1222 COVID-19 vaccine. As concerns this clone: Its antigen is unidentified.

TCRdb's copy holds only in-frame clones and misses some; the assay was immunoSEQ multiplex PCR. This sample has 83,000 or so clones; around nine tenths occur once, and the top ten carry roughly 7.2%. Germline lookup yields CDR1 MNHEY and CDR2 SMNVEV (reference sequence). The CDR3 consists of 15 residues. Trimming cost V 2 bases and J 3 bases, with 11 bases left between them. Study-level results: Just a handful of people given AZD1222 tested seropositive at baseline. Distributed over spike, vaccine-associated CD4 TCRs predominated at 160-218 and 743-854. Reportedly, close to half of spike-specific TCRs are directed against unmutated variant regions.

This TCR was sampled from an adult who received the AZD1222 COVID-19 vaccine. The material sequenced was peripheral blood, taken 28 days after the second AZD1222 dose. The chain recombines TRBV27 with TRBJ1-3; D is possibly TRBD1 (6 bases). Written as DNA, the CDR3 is TGTGCCAGCAGTTTAACAGGGAACGGTGGAAACACCATATATTTT. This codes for CASSLTGNGGNTIYF.